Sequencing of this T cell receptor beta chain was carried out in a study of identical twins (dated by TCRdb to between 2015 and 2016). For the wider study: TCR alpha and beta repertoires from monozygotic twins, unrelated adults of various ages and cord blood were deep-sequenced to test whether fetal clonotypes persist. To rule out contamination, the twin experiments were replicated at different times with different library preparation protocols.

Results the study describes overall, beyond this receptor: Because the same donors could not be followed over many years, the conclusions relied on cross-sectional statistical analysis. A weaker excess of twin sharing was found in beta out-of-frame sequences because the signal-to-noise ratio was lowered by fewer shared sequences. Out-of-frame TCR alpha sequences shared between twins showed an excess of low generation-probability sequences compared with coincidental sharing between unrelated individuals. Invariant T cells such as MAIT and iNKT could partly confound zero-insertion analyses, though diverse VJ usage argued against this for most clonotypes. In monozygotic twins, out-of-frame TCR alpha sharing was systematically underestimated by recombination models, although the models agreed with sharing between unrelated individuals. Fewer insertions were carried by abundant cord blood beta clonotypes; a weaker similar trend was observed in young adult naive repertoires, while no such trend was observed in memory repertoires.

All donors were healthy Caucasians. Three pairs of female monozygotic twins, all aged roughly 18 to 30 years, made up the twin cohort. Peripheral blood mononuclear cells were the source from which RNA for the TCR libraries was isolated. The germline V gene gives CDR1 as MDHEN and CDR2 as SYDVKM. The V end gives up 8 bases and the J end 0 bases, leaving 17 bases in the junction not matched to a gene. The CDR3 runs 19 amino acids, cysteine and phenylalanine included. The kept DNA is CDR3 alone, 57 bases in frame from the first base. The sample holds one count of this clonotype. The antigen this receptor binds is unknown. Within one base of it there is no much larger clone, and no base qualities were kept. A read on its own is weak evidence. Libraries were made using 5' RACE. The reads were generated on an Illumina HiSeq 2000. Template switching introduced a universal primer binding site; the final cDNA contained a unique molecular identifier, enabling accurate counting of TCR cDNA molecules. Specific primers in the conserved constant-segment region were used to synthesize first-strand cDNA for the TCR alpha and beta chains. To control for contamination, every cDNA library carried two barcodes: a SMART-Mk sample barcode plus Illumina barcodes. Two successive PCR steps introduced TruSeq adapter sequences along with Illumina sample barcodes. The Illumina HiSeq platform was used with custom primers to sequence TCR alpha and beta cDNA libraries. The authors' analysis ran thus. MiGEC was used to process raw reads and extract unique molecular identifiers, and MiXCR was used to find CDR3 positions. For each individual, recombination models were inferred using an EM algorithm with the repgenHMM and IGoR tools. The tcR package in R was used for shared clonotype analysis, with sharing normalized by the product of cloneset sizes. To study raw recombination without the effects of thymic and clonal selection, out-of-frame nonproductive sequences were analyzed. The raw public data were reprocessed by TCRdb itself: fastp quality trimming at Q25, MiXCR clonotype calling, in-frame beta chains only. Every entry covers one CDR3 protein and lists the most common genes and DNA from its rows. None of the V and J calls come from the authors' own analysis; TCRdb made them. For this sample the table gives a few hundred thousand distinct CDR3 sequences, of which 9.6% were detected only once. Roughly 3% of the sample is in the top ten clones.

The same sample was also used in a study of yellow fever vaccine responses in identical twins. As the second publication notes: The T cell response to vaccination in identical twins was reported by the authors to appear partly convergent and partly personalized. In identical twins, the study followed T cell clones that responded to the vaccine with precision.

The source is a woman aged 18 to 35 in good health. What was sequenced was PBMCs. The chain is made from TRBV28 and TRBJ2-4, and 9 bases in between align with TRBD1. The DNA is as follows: TGTGCCAGCGATCGGGACAGGGACCCAAACGTGATAGCCAAAAACATTCAGTACTTC. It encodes CASDRDRDPNVIAKNIQYF.